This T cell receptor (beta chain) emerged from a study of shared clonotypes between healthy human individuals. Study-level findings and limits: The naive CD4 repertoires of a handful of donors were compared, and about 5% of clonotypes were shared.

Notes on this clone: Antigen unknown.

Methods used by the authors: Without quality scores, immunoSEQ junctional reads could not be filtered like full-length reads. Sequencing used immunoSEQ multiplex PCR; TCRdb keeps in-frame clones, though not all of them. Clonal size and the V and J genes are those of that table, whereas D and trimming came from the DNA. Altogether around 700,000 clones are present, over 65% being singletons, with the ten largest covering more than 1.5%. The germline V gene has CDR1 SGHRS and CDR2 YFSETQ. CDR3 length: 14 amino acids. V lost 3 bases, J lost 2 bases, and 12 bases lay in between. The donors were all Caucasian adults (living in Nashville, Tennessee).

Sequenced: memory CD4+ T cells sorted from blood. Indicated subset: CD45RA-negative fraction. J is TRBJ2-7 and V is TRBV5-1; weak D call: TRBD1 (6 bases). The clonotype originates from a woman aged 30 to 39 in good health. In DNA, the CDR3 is TGCGCCAGCAGCTCAGCTGACAGGCCCTACGAGCAGTACTTC. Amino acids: CASSSADRPYEQYF.